This passage covers 14 T cell receptor beta chains from one sample sequenced in a study of blood T cell repertoires in COVID-19. Some clones are missing from TCRdb's copy, which holds only in-frame ones; the method was immunoSEQ multiplex PCR. The sample comprises tens of thousands of clones, 80% of which are singletons, and roughly 19% rests with the top ten. Material for sequencing was peripheral blood. The receptors were gathered from a human donor in a cohort sampled during active COVID-19.

The chain couples TRBV10-3 to TRBJ1-2, with D possibly TRBD1 on 5 matching bases. Trimming took off 7 bases at V and 2 bases at J, with 11 bases between the two ends. From germline, CDR1 is ENHRY and CDR2 SYGVKD. This CDR3 is 13 amino acids long. In nucleotides, the CDR3 is TGTGCCATCACCCCAGGGAAAAACTATGGCTACACCTTC. It codes for CAITPGKNYGYTF.

The chain uses TRBV3-1 (or the pseudogene TRBV3-2) and TRBJ2-7; weak D call: TRBD1 (5 bases). Germline V gives CDR1 LGHDT, CDR2 YNNKEL (reference sequence). The CDR3 consists of 12 residues. The germline V and J ends were trimmed by 1 base and 5 bases, with 6 bases remaining between them. In nucleotides, the CDR3 is TGTGCCAGCAGCCAAGGACAGAACGAGCAGTACTTC. Encoded protein: CASSQGQNEQYF.

The chain has TRBV28 and TRBJ2-7; 9 positions match TRBD2. The CDR3 covers 15 residues. V was clipped by 6 bases and J by 4 bases; unmatched bases: 10. Germline CDR1 is MDHEN and CDR2 is SYDVKM. The CDR3 is CASSSLGTSLYEQYF. The CDR3 nucleotides read TGTGCCAGCAGCTCCTTGGGGACTAGCCTTTACGAGCAGTACTTC.

The sample holds a few counts of this clone. This chain uses TRBV5-1 with TRBJ1-2, with 10 bases lining up with TRBD1. This CDR3 is 13 amino acids long. The V and J ends lost 4 bases and 8 bases, in that order; junction bases with no gene match: 5. Germline V CDR1 and CDR2: SGHRS, YFSETQ. The CDR3: CASSAGQGQGYTF. The DNA of the CDR3 is TGCGCCAGCAGCGCGGGACAGGGGCAGGGCTACACCTTC.

This clone was seen more than once but under ten times. The chain uses TRBV5-1 and TRBJ2-7; a possible D gene is TRBD2 (6 bases). The V gene lost 4 bases and the J gene lost 5 bases, with 19 bases spanning the gap. The CDR3 extends over 15 amino acids. Germline V gives CDR1 SGHRS, CDR2 YFSETQ. The CDR3 nucleotides are TGCGCCAGCAGCACCTTCCCCGGGACTCGCAACGAGCAGTACTTC. Translating it yields CASSTFPGTRNEQYF.

A few counts support this clone. The chain carries TRBV28 and TRBJ1-2; D gene unclear. This CDR3 region has 13 residues. Trimming removed 6 bases from V and 0 bases from J, with 8 bases in between. Germline CDR1 and CDR2: MDHEN and SYDVKM. The CDR3 is CASSPDSNYGYTF. The CDR3, as DNA: TGTGCCAGCAGCCCGGACTCTAACTATGGCTACACCTTC.

The sample holds one count of this clone. The gene calls are TRBV18 and TRBJ2-7, with D tentatively TRBD1 (5 bases). This CDR3 contains 16 residues. CDR1 is KGHSH, CDR2 LQKENI, per germline. Trimming took off 9 bases at V and 1 base at J, with 22 bases between the two ends. CDR3 bases: TGTGCCAGTACAAGACAGCCGATTGGGCTTTCCTACGAGCAGTACTTC. The encoded protein is CASTRQPIGLSYEQYF.

The J gene is TRBJ1-1, the V gene TRBV28; D is unclear. The V gene lost 10 bases and the J gene lost 1 base, with 13 bases spanning the gap. The CDR3 loop spans 13 amino acids. Looked up from germline, CDR1 is MDHEN and CDR2 is SYDVKM. In DNA, the CDR3 is TGTGCCATCCAGTTTCCGGGGAACACTGAAGCTTTCTTT. This codes for CAIQFPGNTEAFF.

The chain employs TRBV18 and TRBJ1-4; maybe TRBD1 (5 bases). The V and J ends lost 3 bases and 3 bases respectively, with 20 bases between them. CDR1 is KGHSH, CDR2 LQKENI, per germline. This CDR3 has 18 residues. DNA for the CDR3: TGTGCCAGCTCACCGAACAGGATGGGGTCTGGGGCTAATGAAAAACTGTTTTTT. It yields the protein CASSPNRMGSGANEKLFF.

This clone was seen only a few times. The chain uses TRBV15 and TRBJ2-7; TRBD1 matches at 7 bases. The CDR3 is made up of 14 amino acids. Germline CDR1 reads LNHNV; CDR2 reads YYDKDF (reference sequence). V shed 0 bases, J shed 7 bases, and the junction held 6 bases outside the gene matches. CDR3 bases: TGTGCCACCAGCAGAGATCTGACAGGGAGAGAGCAGTACTTC. Translation gives CATSRDLTGREQYF. The variable domain in full, completed from reference TRBV15 and TRBJ2-7, reads DAMVIQNPRYQVTQFGKPVTLSCSQTLNHNVMYWYQQKSSQAPKLLFHYYDKDFNNEADTPDNFQSRRPNTSFCFLDIRSPGLGDTAMYLCATSRDLTGREQYFGPGTRLTVT.

This chain's CDR3 is CASSQEGLGGTQYF. CDR3 in DNA: TGCGCCAGCAGCCAAGAAGGGCTAGGGGGGACCCAGTACTTC. The chain combines TRBV4-1 with TRBJ2-5, with a weak D call TRBD1 (6 bases). CDR1 MGHRA and CDR2 YSYEKL come from the germline V gene. This CDR3 contains 14 residues. Trimming cost V 0 bases and J 7 bases, with 12 bases left between them.

The chain uses TRBV4-2 and TRBJ1-6, with no clear D. Trimming shortened V by 0 bases and J by 1 base, and 10 bases separated the two germline ends. There are 17 residues in the CDR3. Germline V CDR1 and CDR2: LGHNA, YNFKEQ. In DNA form, the CDR3 reads TGTGCCAGCAGCCAAGAGGCTAGGTTGTCCTATAATTCACCCCTCCACTTT. Its protein is CASSQEARLSYNSPLHF.

This chain joins TRBV7-9 and TRBJ2-3; 9 nucleotides align to TRBD2. This CDR3 is built from 18 residues. The V gene's germline CDR1 is SEHNR and CDR2 FQNEAQ (reference sequence). Trimming cost V 6 bases and J 3 bases; bases outside gene matches: 16. CDR3 loop: CASSRGSGAGGRTDTQYF. The CDR3 nucleotides are TGTGCCAGCAGTCGGGGCTCAGGCGCGGGAGGGAGGACAGATACGCAGTATTTT. The full variable domain, completed using reference TRBV7-9 and TRBJ2-3, is DTGVSQNPRHKITKRGQNVTFRCDPISEHNRLYWYRQTLGQGPEFLTYFQNEAQLEKSRLLSDRFSAERPKGSFSTLEIQRTEQGDSAMYLCASSRGSGAGGRTDTQYFGPGTRLTVL.

The chain recombines TRBV10-2 with TRBJ2-1, with 12 nucleotides matching TRBD1. Per the germline V gene, CDR1 is WSHSY and CDR2 is SAAADI. The trim removed 3 bases at V and 8 bases at J, leaving 5 bases unmatched. This CDR3 has 15 amino acids. CDR3 coding DNA: TGCGCCAGCAGTGACCCGGGACAGGGGGCCTATGAGCAGTTCTTC. Its translation: CASSDPGQGAYEQFF.